This TCR beta chain was identified in a study of TIL therapy for anti-PD-1-resistant metastatic lung cancer. Study-level background: Tumor harvest preceded PD-1/PD-L1 blockade, followed by nivolumab treatment. Patients had a median age of approximately 57 years (range 38-75).

With regard to this clone: Its antigen is unknown.

The immunoSEQ assay was v3. TCRdb's table, derived via immunoSEQ multiplex PCR, lists solely in-frame clones and lacks some. The sample gives around 59,000 clones, approximately 69% of which show up once; 6.6% is in the top ten. Broader study findings: Treatment-naive, never-smoker and oncogene-addicted patients were overrepresented in this highly selected cohort.

The time point is: pre-treatment sample, taken before nivolumab and TIL therapy. Patients were adults with stage 4 NSCLC. CDR1 KGHSH and CDR2 LQKENI come from the germline V gene. There are 13 residues in the CDR3. V lost 3 bases to trimming and J lost 8 bases; unmatched junction nucleotides: 4. The sequence came from a person aged 25 to 85 with non-small cell lung cancer. The chain employs TRBV18 and TRBJ1-2, with TRBD1 matching over 9 bases. Material: blood, obtained at baseline. CDR3 bases: TGTGCCAGCTCACCGGAAACAGGGGGCGGCTACACCTTC. Translated, it gives CASSPETGGGYTF.